The 17 T cell receptor beta chains reported below all come from one sample, sequenced in a study of persistence of HIV-infected CD4 T cells. Sequencing used immunoSEQ version 4 in survey mode. The table came from immunoSEQ multiplex PCR; TCRdb's copy has only in-frame clones and leaves some out. Of around 60,000 clones listed, 70% to 75% are singletons. Their specific antigens are unknown. Overlapping HIV-1 Gag 15-mer peptides at 0.85 to 1 ug per peptide per mL were used. Memory cells lacking CD40L and CD69 with high CD45RO were sorted. The specimen was CD4+ T cells sorted from PBMCs after 18-hour stimulation, collected from a patient who received antiretroviral therapy. The receptors were sampled from an adult man with HIV who was CMV-seropositive.

This chain uses TRBV9 with TRBJ2-3, with D perhaps matching TRBD1 or TRBD2 (5 bases each). This CDR3 has 15 amino acids. In germline, CDR1 is SGDLS, CDR2 YYNGEE. V lost 0 bases and J 4 bases, leaving 12 bases between the germline ends. CDR3 sequence: CASSVAQGVADTQYF. CDR3 nucleotides: TGTGCCAGCAGCGTAGCCCAGGGAGTCGCAGATACGCAGTATTTT.

The chain is built from TRBV19 and TRBJ2-2; 9 nucleotides agree with TRBD1. The CDR3 contains 14 residues. V trimming: 8 bases; J trimming: 5 bases; junction bases outside the gene matches: 6. CDR1 and CDR2 (germline): LNHDA, SQIVND (reference sequence). The CDR3 loop is CASGGQGLTGELFF. CDR3 DNA sequence: TGTGCCAGTGGGGGACAGGGTCTTACCGGGGAGCTGTTTTTT.

The chain links TRBV19 to TRBJ2-2; D is ambiguous. The CDR3 loop spans 14 amino acids. Germline CDR1 reads LNHDA; CDR2 reads SQIVND (reference sequence). The V end was cut by 8 bases, the J end by 1 base, with 11 bases between. The CDR3 loop is CASAETRNTGELFF. The CDR3 DNA follows: TGTGCCAGTGCCGAGACACGGAACACCGGGGAGCTGTTTTTT.

The chain has TRBV7-2 and TRBJ1-2; no reliable D call. V was shortened by 1 base and J by 2 bases, with 14 bases between the two germline ends. This CDR3 spans 16 amino acids. CDR1 is SGHTA and CDR2 is FQGNSA in the germline V gene. The CDR3 region has the DNA TGTGCCAGCAGCTTAGGGATAAGTTACTTGAACTATGGCTACACCTTC. It specifies CASSLGISYLNYGYTF.

This clone showed up just once. The chain couples TRBV18 to TRBJ2-2; a possible D gene is TRBD2 (5 bases). The CDR3 consists of 15 residues. Germline loops: CDR1 KGHSH, CDR2 LQKENI. The ends were cut back, 4 bases at V and 3 bases at J, with 12 bases in the middle. CDR3 sequence (DNA): TGTGCCAGCTCACGGAACACAGCGGACACCGGGGAGCTGTTTTTT. This codes for CASSRNTADTGELFF.

V is TRBV12-3 or TRBV12-4 and J is TRBJ2-5; no clear D. V lost 5 bases and J lost 2, with 6 bases in between. The CDR3 is 12 residues long. The CDR3 sequence is CASSPIQETQYF. CDR3 in DNA: TGTGCCAGCAGTCCCATACAAGAGACCCAGTACTTC.

The rearrangement links TRBV19 to TRBJ1-5; D call uncertain. V was shortened by 4 bases and J by 5 bases, with 9 bases between the two germline ends. Germline V gene sequence: CDR1 LNHDA, CDR2 SQIVND (reference sequence). The CDR3 is made up of 13 amino acids. The CDR3 DNA follows: TGTGCCAGTAGTAAGAGTTTCTATCAGCCCCAGCATTTT. Protein product: CASSKSFYQPQHF.

CDR3 protein: CASSFNSYQPQHF. CDR3 sequence (DNA): TGTGCCAGCAGTTTTAACAGCTATCAGCCCCAGCATTTT. The chain has TRBV6-5 and TRBJ1-5; D gene uncertain. The germline V gene has CDR1 MNHEY and CDR2 SVGAGI. V shed 4 bases and J shed 5 bases, with 9 bases lying between them. The CDR3 runs to 13 residues.

The V and J genes are TRBV4-2 and TRBJ1-1; perhaps TRBD1 as D (6 bases). The V end was cut by 0 bases, the J end by 1 base, with 15 bases between. Germline V lookup: CDR1 LGHNA, CDR2 YNFKEQ. The CDR3 contains 17 residues. This CDR3 is CASSQDRPGQGNTEAFF. As DNA, the CDR3 is TGTGCCAGCAGCCAAGACCGGCCGGGACAAGGGAACACTGAAGCTTTCTTT.

V gene TRBV19 combines with J gene TRBJ1-4; D gene uncertain. Trimming left V 4 bases short and J 12 bases short, with 24 bases between. CDR1 is LNHDA and CDR2 is SQIVND in the germline V gene (reference sequence). This CDR3 has 16 residues. Here the CDR3 reads CASSTRRTAGLGELFF. CDR3 bases: TGTGCCAGTAGTACACGTCGGACGGCGGGCCTCGGAGAACTGTTTTTT.

J is TRBJ2-3 and V is TRBV28; 8 bases are shared with TRBD2. V lost 1 base and J lost 0; bases outside the gene matches: 6. Looked up from germline, CDR1 is MDHEN and CDR2 is SYDVKM. The CDR3 is made up of 17 amino acids. The CDR3 nucleotides are TGTGCCAGCAGTTTATCACCTAGCGGGTTTAGCACAGATACGCAGTATTTT. This gives the protein CASSLSPSGFSTDTQYF. The full variable domain, with the rest looked up from reference TRBV28 and TRBJ2-3, is DVKVTQSSRYLVKRTGEKVFLECVQDMDHENMFWYRQDPGLGLRLIYFSYDVKMKEKGDIPEGYSVSREKKERFSLILESASTNQTSMYLCASSLSPSGFSTDTQYFGPGTRLTVL.

The chain carries TRBV7-9 and TRBJ2-1; D could derive from TRBD1 or TRBD2 (8 bases each). Germline V gives CDR1 SEHNR, CDR2 FQNEAQ (reference sequence). V shed 3 bases and J shed 9 bases, with 15 bases lying between them. CDR3 length equals 14 residues. The CDR3 reads CASSLDRAGGEQFF. The CDR3 coding sequence is TGTGCCAGCAGCTTGGACAGGGCGGGGGGTGAGCAGTTCTTC.

This clone has a handful of counts. The chain employs TRBV6-5 and TRBJ1-1; D possibly corresponds to TRBD1 (5 bases). This CDR3 is built from 15 residues. V was trimmed by 6 bases and J by 0 bases, leaving 14 bases between them. Germline V lookup: CDR1 MNHEY, CDR2 SVGAGI. The CDR3 DNA follows: TGTGCCAGCAGCCGAGGGGTGGAAGTGAACACTGAAGCTTTCTTT. Its translation: CASSRGVEVNTEAFF.

The chain employs TRBV5-1 and TRBJ2-2, with D unresolved. This CDR3 spans 11 amino acids. The V gene's germline CDR1 is SGHRS and CDR2 YFSETQ. V lost 5 bases and J 4 bases, leaving 3 bases between the germline ends. The CDR3 spells CASRATGELFF. Here the CDR3 DNA reads TGCGCCAGCAGAGCCACCGGGGAGCTGTTTTTT.

This chain uses TRBV3-1 (or the pseudogene TRBV3-2) with TRBJ1-1; 7 bases align to TRBD1. The length of the CDR3 is 12 residues. CDR1 and CDR2 (germline): LGHDT, YNNKEL (reference sequence). The ends lost 5 bases at V and 8 bases at J; junction bases unmatched: 5. DNA of the CDR3: TGTGCCAGCAGCGACAGGGATAACGAAGCTTTCTTT. Translating gives CASSDRDNEAFF.

In its sample, this clone was seen a few times. The rearrangement uses TRBV7-9 and TRBJ1-1; tentatively, D is TRBD1 (5 bases). Trimming pared 4 bases from V and 4 bases from J, leaving 16 bases between. The CDR3 is 15 amino acids. CDR1 SEHNR and CDR2 FQNEAQ come from the germline V gene (reference sequence). The CDR3 protein is CASSSYGGAGTEAFF. The CDR3 DNA sequence: TGTGCCAGCAGCTCGTATGGGGGAGCGGGCACTGAAGCTTTCTTT. The entire variable domain, with the rest obtained from reference TRBV7-9 and TRBJ1-1, is as follows: DTGVSQNPRHKITKRGQNVTFRCDPISEHNRLYWYRQTLGQGPEFLTYFQNEAQLEKSRLLSDRFSAERPKGSFSTLEIQRTEQGDSAMYLCASSSYGGAGTEAFFGQGTRLTVV.

This clone was found once. This chain uses TRBV19 with TRBJ2-2; D may be TRBD1 (6 bases). V lost 1 base and J 0 bases, leaving 12 bases between the germline ends. Germline V gene lookup returns CDR1 LNHDA and CDR2 SQIVND (reference sequence). The CDR3 length is 17 residues. This CDR3 is CASSIGTAVANTGELFF. Here the CDR3 DNA reads TGTGCCAGTAGTATAGGGACAGCCGTCGCGAACACCGGGGAGCTGTTTTTT. Using reference TRBV19 and TRBJ2-2 for the parts outside the CDR3, the full variable domain is DGGITQSPKYLFRKEGQNVTLSCEQNLNHDAMYWYRQDPGQGLRLIYYSQIVNDFQKGDIAEGYSVSREKKESFPLTVTSAQKNPTAFYLCASSIGTAVANTGELFFGEGSRLTVL.